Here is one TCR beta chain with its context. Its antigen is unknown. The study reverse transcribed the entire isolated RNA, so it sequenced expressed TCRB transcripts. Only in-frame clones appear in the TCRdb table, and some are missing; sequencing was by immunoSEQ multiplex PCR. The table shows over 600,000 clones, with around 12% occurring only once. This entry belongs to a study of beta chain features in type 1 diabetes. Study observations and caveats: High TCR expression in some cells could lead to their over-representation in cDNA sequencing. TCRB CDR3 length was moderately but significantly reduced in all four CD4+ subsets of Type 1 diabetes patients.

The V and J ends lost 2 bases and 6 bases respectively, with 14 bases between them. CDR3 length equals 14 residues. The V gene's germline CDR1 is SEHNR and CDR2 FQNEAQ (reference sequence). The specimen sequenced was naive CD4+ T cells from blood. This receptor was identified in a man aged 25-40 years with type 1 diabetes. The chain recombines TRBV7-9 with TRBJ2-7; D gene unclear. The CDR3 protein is CASSLLSRWGEQYF. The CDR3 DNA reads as TGTGCCAGCAGCTTATTATCCAGGTGGGGCGAGCAGTACTTC.